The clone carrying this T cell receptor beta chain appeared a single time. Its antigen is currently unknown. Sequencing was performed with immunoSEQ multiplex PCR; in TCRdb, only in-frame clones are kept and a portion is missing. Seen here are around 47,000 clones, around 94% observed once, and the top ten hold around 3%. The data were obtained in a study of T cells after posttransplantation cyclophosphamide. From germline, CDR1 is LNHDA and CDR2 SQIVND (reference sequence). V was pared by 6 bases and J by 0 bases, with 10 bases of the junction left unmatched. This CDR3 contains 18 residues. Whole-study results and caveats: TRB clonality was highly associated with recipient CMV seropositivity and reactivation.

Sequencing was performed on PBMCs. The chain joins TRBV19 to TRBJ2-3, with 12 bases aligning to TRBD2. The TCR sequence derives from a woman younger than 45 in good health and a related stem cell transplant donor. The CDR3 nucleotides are TGTGCCAGTAGCGGAGGACTAGCGGGGCATCCTAGCACAGATACGCAGTATTTT. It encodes CASSGGLAGHPSTDTQYF.